This TCR beta chain was profiled in a study of blood T cell repertoires in COVID-19. As for the study in general: Specimens from acute and convalescent COVID-19 originated in the United States, Italy and Spain.

The method was immunoSEQ multiplex PCR; TCRdb's version includes in-frame clones alone and lacks a portion of them. The sample lists about 43,000 clones; almost 85% were seen once. This clone was seen a handful of times. The length of the CDR3 is 14 residues. Trimming cost V 3 bases and J 7 bases; bases outside gene matches: 6. Looked up from germline, CDR1 is KGHSH and CDR2 is LQKENI. The TCR originated in a woman aged 60-75 years with acute or convalescent COVID-19. The sequenced sample was peripheral blood. The chain combines TRBV18 with TRBJ2-1; 7 bases are a match to TRBD2. CDR3 region: CASSPRTRDNEQFF. The CDR3 DNA sequence: TGTGCCAGCTCACCCCGGACTAGAGATAATGAGCAGTTCTTC.